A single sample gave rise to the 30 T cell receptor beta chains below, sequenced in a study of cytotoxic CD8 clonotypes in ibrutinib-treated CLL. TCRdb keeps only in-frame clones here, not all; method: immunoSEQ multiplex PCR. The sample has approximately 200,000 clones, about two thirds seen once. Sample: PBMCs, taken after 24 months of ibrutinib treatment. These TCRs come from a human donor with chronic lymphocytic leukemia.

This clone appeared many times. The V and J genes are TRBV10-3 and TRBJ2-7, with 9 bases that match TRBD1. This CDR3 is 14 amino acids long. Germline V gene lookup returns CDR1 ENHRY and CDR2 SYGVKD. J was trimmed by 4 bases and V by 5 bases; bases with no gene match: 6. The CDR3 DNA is TGTGCCATCAGTACCGGGACAGGGTTTTACGAGCAGTACTTC. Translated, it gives CAISTGTGFYEQYF.

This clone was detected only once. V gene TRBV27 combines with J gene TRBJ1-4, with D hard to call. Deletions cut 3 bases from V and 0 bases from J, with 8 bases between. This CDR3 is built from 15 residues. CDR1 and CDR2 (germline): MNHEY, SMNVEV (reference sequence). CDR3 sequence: CASSFLGSTNEKLFF. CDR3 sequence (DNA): TGTGCCAGCAGTTTTTTGGGGTCAACTAATGAAAAACTGTTTTTT. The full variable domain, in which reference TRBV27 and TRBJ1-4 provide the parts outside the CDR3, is EAQVTQNPRYLITVTGKKLTVTCSQNMNHEYMSWYRQDPGLGLRQIYYSMNVEVTDKGDVPEGYKVSRKEKRNFPLILESPSPNQTSLYFCASSFLGSTNEKLFFGSGTQLSVL.

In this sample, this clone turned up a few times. As DNA, the CDR3 is TGTGCCAGCTCACCGGACCTTCGGGCTGAAGCTTTCTTT. Translating it yields CASSPDLRAEAFF. The V and J genes are TRBV18 and TRBJ1-1; D unclear. Trimming took 3 bases from V and 6 from J, leaving 11 bases between them. Germline CDR1 and CDR2: KGHSH and LQKENI. The CDR3 is 13 amino acids.

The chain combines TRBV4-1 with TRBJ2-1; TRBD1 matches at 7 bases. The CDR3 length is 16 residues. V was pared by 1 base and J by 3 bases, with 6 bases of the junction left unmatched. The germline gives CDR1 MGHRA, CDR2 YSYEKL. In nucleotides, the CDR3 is TGCGCCAGCAGCCAAGTTCCAGGGGGTCTCTACAATGAGCAGTTCTTC. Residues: CASSQVPGGLYNEQFF.

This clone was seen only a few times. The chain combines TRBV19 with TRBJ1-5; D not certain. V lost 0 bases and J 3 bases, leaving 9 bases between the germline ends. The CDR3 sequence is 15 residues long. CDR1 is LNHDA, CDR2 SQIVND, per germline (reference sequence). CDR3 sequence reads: CASSIDKEYNQPQHF. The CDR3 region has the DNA TGTGCCAGTAGTATAGACAAGGAATACAATCAGCCCCAGCATTTT. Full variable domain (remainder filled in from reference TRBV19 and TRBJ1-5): DGGITQSPKYLFRKEGQNVTLSCEQNLNHDAMYWYRQDPGQGLRLIYYSQIVNDFQKGDIAEGYSVSREKKESFPLTVTSAQKNPTAFYLCASSIDKEYNQPQHFGDGTRLSIL.

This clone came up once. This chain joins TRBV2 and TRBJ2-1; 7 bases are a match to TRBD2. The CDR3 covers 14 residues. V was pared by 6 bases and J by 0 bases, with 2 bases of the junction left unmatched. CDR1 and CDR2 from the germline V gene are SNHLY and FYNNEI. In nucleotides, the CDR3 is TGTGCCAGCAGGTGGGGGGGCTCCTACAATGAGCAGTTCTTC. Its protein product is CASRWGGSYNEQFF.

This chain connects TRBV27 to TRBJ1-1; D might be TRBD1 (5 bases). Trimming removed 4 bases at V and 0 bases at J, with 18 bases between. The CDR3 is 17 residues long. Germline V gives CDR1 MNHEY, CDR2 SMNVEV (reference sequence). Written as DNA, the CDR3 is TGTGCCAGCAGTTCCGTCACACGGGGGTGGGTGAACACTGAAGCTTTCTTT. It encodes CASSSVTRGWVNTEAFF.

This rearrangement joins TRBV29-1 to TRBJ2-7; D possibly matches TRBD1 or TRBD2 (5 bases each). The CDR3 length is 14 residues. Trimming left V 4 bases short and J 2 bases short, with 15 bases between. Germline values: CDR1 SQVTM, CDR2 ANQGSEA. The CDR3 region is CSVVFGTATYEQYF. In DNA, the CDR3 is TGCAGCGTTGTATTCGGGACCGCGACCTACGAGCAGTACTTC.

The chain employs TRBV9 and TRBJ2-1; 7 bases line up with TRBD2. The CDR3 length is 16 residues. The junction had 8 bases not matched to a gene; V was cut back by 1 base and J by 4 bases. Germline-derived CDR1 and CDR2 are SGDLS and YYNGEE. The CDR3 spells CASSVTAGAGYNEQFF. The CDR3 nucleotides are TGTGCCAGCAGCGTAACGGCGGGAGCTGGGTACAATGAGCAGTTCTTC.

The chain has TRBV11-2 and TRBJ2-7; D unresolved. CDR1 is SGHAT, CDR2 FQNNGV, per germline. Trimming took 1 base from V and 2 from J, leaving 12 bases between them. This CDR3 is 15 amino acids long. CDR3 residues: CASSLAGRLAYEQYF. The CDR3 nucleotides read TGTGCCAGCAGCTTAGCCGGCAGGTTGGCCTACGAGCAGTACTTC.

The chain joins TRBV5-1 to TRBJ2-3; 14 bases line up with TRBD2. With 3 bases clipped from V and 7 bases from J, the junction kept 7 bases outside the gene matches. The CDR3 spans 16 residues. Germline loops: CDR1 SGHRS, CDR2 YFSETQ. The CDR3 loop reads CASSSRLAGGPHTQYF. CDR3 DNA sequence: TGCGCCAGCAGCTCGAGACTAGCGGGAGGGCCACATACGCAGTATTTT. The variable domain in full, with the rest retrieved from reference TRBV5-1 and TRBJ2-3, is KAGVTQTPRYLIKTRGQQVTLSCSPISGHRSVSWYQQTPGQGLQFLFEYFSETQRNKGNFPGRFSGRQFSNSRSEMNVSTLELGDSALYLCASSSRLAGGPHTQYFGPGTRLTVL.

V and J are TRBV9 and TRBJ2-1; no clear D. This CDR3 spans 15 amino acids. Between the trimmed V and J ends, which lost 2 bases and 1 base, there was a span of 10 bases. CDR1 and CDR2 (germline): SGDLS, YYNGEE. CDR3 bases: TGTGCCAGCAGCGTTAGGGCTTCATCCTACAATGAGCAGTTCTTC. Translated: CASSVRASSYNEQFF.

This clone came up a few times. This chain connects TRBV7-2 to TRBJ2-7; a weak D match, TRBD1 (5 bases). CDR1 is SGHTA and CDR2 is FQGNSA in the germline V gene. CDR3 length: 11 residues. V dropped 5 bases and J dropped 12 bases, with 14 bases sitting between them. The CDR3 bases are TGTGCCAGCAGCGGGGCTAGGGCCGCGTACTTC. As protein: CASSGARAAYF.

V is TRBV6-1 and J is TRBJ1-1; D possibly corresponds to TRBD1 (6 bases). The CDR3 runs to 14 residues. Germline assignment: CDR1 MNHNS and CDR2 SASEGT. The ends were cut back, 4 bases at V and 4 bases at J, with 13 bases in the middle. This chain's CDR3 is CASSAVQGVTEAFF. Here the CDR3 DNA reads TGTGCCAGCAGTGCGGTACAGGGAGTCACTGAAGCTTTCTTT.

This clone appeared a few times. The CDR3 protein is CASSALGRQETQYF. The CDR3 DNA is TGTGCCAGCAGTGCTCTGGGACGCCAAGAGACCCAGTACTTC. V and J are TRBV2 and TRBJ2-5; D is possibly TRBD1 or TRBD2 (5 bases each). Germline assignment: CDR1 SNHLY and CDR2 FYNNEI. V gave up 4 bases and J gave up 1 base, with 10 bases separating them. The CDR3 length is 14 residues.

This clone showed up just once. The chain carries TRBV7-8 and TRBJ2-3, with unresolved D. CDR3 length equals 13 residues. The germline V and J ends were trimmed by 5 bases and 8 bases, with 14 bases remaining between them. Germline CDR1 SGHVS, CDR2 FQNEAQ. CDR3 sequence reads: CASSPPLLVTQYF. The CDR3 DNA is TGTGCCAGCAGCCCTCCTCTCTTGGTTACGCAGTATTTT.

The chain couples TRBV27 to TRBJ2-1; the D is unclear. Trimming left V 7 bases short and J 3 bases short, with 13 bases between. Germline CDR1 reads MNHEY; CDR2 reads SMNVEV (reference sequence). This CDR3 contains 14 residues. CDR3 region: CASKVAGYYNEQFF. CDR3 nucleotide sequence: TGTGCCAGCAAGGTGGCAGGATACTACAATGAGCAGTTCTTC.

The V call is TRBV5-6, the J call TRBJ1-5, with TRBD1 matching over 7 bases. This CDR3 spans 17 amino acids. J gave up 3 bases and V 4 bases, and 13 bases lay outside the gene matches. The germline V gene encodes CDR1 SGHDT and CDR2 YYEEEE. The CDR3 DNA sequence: TGTGCCAGCAGCCTGGTAGGGGGCAGGGACTCCAATCAGCCCCAGCATTTT. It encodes CASSLVGGRDSNQPQHF.

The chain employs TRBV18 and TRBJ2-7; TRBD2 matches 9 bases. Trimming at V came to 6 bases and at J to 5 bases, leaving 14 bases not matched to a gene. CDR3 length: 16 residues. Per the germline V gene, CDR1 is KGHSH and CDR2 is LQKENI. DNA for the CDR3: TGTGCCAGCTCTCCTCTAGCGGGACAGCTGAACCACGAGCAGTACTTC. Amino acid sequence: CASSPLAGQLNHEQYF.

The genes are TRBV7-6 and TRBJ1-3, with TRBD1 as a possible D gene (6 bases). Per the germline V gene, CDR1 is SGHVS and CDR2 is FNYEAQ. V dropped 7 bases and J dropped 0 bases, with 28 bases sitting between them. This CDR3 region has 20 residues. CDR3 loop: CASTKRGSGTRLGSGNTIYF. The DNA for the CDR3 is TGTGCCAGCACCAAGAGGGGGAGCGGAACAAGGTTGGGCTCTGGAAACACCATATATTTT. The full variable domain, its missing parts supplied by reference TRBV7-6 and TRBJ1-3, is GAGVSQSPRYKVTKRGQDVALRCDPISGHVSLYWYRQALGQGPEFLTYFNYEAQQDKSGLPNDRFSAERPEGSISTLTIQRTEQRDSAMYRCASTKRGSGTRLGSGNTIYFGEGSWLTVV.

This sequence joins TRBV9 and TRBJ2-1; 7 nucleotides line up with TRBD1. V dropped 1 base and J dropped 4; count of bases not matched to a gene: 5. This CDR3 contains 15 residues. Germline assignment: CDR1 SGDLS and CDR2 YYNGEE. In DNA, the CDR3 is TGTGCCAGCAGCGTATGGGGACAGCTATACAATGAGCAGTTCTTC. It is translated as CASSVWGQLYNEQFF.

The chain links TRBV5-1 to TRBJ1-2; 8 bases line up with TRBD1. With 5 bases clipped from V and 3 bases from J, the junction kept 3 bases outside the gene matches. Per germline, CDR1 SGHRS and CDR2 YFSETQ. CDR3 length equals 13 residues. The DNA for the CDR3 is TGCGCCAGCAGGCTGACAGGGGACTATGGCTACACCTTC. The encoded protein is CASRLTGDYGYTF.

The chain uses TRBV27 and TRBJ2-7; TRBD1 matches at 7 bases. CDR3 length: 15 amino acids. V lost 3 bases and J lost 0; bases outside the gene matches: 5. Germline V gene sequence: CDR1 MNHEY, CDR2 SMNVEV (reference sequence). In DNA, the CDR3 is TGTGCCAGCAGTTTTGGGACAGCTGGCTCCTACGAGCAGTACTTC. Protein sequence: CASSFGTAGSYEQYF.

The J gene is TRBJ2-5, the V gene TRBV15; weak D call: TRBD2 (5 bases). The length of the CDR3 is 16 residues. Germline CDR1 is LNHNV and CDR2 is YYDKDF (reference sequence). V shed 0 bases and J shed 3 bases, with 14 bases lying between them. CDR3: CATSRDMYSGKETQYF. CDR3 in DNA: TGTGCCACCAGCAGAGATATGTATTCGGGGAAAGAGACCCAGTACTTC.

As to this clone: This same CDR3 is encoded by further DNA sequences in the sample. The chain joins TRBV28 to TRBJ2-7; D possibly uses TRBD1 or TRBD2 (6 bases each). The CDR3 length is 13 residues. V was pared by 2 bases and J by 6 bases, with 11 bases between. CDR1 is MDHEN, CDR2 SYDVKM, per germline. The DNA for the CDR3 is TGTGCCAGCAGTTTAGGGGGGCGGGTCGAGCAGTACTTC. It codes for CASSLGGRVEQYF.

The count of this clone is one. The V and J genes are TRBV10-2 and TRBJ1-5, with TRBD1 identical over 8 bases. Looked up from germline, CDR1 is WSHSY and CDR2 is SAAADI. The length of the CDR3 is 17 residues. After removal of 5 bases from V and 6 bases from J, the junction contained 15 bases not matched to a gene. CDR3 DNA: TGCGCCAGCAGTTCTAATAAAGGACAGGGTCACGGTCAGCCCCAGCATTTT. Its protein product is CASSSNKGQGHGQPQHF.

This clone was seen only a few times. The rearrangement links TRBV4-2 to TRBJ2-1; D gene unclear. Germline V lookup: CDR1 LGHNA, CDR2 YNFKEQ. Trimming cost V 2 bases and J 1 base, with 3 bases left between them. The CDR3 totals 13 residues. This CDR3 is CASSQLSYNEQFF. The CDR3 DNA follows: TGTGCCAGCAGCCAACTTTCCTACAATGAGCAGTTCTTC.

CDR3 in amino acids: CSVQSRASGGYEQYF. DNA of the CDR3: TGCAGCGTTCAATCCCGGGCCAGCGGTGGTTACGAGCAGTACTTC. V and J are TRBV29-1 and TRBJ2-7; weak D call: TRBD2 (5 bases). The CDR3 loop spans 15 amino acids. Germline V gene lookup returns CDR1 SQVTM and CDR2 ANQGSEA. The germline V and J ends were trimmed by 5 bases and 4 bases, with 21 bases remaining between them.

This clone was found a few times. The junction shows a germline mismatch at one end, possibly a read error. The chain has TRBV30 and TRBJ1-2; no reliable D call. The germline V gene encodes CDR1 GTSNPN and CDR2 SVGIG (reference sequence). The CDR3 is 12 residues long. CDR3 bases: TGTGCCTGGAGTGTACTTGGACCTCCTTACCCCTTC. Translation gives CAWSVLGPPYPF.

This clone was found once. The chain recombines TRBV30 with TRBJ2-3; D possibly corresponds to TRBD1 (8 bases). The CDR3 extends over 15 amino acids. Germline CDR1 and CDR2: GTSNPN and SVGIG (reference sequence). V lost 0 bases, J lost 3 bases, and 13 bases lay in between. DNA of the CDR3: TGTGCCTGGAGTGTAGCGGGACAGGCAACAGATACGCAGTATTTT. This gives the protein CAWSVAGQATDTQYF.